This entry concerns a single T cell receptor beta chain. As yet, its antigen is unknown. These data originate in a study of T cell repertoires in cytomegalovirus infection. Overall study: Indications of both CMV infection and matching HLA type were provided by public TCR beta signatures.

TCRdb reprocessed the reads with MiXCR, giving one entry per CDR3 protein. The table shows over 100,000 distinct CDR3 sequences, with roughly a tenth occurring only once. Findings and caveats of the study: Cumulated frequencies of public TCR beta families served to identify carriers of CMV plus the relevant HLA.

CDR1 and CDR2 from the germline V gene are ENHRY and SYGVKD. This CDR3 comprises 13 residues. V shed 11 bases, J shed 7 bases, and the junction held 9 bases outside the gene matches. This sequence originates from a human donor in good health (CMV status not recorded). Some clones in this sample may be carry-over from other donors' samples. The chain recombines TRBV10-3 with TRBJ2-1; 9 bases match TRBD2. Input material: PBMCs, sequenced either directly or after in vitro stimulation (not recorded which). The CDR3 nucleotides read TGTGCCTCCTTAGCGGGAGAGAGGAATGAGCAGTTCTTC. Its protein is CASLAGERNEQFF.